This T cell receptor beta chain was documented in a study of T cells in women clearing cervical HPV infection. The wider study: Cases: HPV16-related CIN3 or worse on histology, 2 invasive cancers.

Study-wide results and limits: CIN3+ cases had significantly higher TCR richness than controls; evenness did not differ. Timing of associations relative to infection is unclear; T-cell subsets were not isolated. Cases carried less TRBV6-7 than controls: roughly 0.12% versus 0.17%.

Germline V gene lookup returns CDR1 SEHNR and CDR2 FQNEAQ (reference sequence). This CDR3 has 13 residues. V lost 7 bases and J 2 bases, leaving 12 bases between the germline ends. Comments on this clone: Its antigen is unidentified. The missing CDR3 end, 3 residues past where the read stops, is filled in from the germline J gene.

Assay used: immunoSEQ multiplex PCR; TCRdb lists only in-frame clones, some missing. The sample includes almost 20,000 clones. Sequencing was performed on blood buffy coat. J is TRBJ2-7 and V is TRBV7-9, with D hard to call. The TCR originated in a woman between 18 and 70 years old with a cervical HPV16 infection that either progressed to CIN3+ or cleared (not recorded which). CDR3 residues: CASTQAPPYEQYF. CDR3 bases read: TGTGCCAGCACCCAAGCCCCCCCCTACGAG.